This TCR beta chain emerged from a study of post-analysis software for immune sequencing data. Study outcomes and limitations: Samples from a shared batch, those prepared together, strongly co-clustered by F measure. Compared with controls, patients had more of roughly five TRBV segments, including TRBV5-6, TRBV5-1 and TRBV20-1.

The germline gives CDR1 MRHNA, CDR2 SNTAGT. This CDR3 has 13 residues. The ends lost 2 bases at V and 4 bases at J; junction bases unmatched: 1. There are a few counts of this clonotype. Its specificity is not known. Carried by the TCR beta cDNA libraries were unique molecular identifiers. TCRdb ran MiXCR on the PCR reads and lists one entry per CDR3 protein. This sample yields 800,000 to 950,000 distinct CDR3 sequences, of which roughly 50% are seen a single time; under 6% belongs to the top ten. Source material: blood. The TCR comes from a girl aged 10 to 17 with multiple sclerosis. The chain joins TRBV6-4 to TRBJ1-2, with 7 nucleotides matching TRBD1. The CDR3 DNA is TGTGCCAGCAGTGACACAGGGGTCTATGGCTACACCTTC. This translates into CASSDTGVYGYTF.